A single sample is the source of the 10 T cell receptor beta chains below, sequenced in a study of long-term antiretroviral therapy in people with HIV. Sequencing relied on immunoSEQ assay v3.0, run at survey level. TCRdb's copy holds only in-frame clones and misses some; the assay was immunoSEQ multiplex PCR. Counted here are about 22,000 clones, around 84% occurring once; the ten biggest clones make up approximately 5%. Sequencing was performed on unsorted PBMCs, taken 1.3 years after starting antiretroviral therapy. The receptor set was obtained from a man aged 60 to 75 with HIV.

This chain joins TRBV5-5 and TRBJ2-1; 8 bases are shared with TRBD2. This CDR3 has 14 amino acids. The germline CDR1 and CDR2 sequences are SGHKS and YYEKEE (reference sequence). Trimming removed 2 bases from V and 2 bases from J; junction bases left unmatched: 0. CDR3 loop: CASSLAGAYNEQFF. CDR3 nucleotides: TGTGCCAGCAGCTTAGCGGGAGCCTACAATGAGCAGTTCTTC. Filled out from reference TRBV5-5 and TRBJ2-1, the complete variable domain reads DAGVTQSPTHLIKTRGQQVTLRCSPISGHKSVSWYQQVLGQGPQFIFQYYEKEERGRGNFPDRFSARQFPNYSSELNVNALLLGDSALYLCASSLAGAYNEQFFGPGTRLTVL.

The chain links TRBV5-8 to TRBJ2-7; the D is unclear. Trimming left V 2 bases short and J 4 bases short, with 10 bases between. This CDR3 spans 13 amino acids. The germline V gene encodes CDR1 SGHTS and CDR2 YDEGEE. For the CDR3, the DNA is TGTGCCAGCAGCTTCGGTGGGGAATACGAGCAGTACTTC. This codes for CASSFGGEYEQYF.

The chain recombines TRBV6-5 with TRBJ2-5; 11 bases are shared with TRBD2. CDR1 and CDR2 from the germline V gene are MNHEY and SVGAGI. The CDR3 sequence is 16 residues long. Losses at the gene ends were 0 bases for V and 2 bases for J; bases not matched to a gene: 2. This CDR3 is CASSYSLAGGQETQYF. The CDR3, as DNA: TGTGCCAGCAGTTACTCCTTAGCGGGAGGGCAAGAGACCCAGTACTTC.

This clone has more than one count but fewer than ten. V and J are TRBV5-1 and TRBJ2-3; D is ambiguous. This CDR3 has 15 residues. The germline gives CDR1 SGHRS, CDR2 YFSETQ. V gave up 0 bases and J gave up 5 bases, with 13 bases separating them. This CDR3 is CASSLASTVKDTQYF. Written as DNA, the CDR3 is TGCGCCAGCAGCTTGGCCTCTACGGTTAAAGATACGCAGTATTTT.

This sequence joins TRBV5-1 and TRBJ2-3; TRBD2 agrees at 11 bases. V lost 2 bases to trimming and J lost 3 bases; unmatched junction nucleotides: 2. In germline, CDR1 is SGHRS, CDR2 YFSETQ. The CDR3 runs 15 residues. CDR3 protein: CASSFSGGVTDTQYF. In DNA, the CDR3 is TGCGCCAGCAGCTTTAGCGGGGGGGTGACAGATACGCAGTATTTT.

This sequence joins TRBV9 and TRBJ2-1, with D hard to call. V lost 4 bases to trimming and J lost 6 bases, with 8 bases between them. The CDR3 has 12 residues. The germline gives CDR1 SGDLS, CDR2 YYNGEE. CDR3 amino acids: CASSKMVNEQFF. DNA of the CDR3: TGTGCCAGCAGCAAGATGGTCAATGAGCAGTTCTTC.

By sample fraction, this clone is large. V is TRBV7-6 and J is TRBJ1-5, with D unresolved. Germline V gives CDR1 SGHVS, CDR2 FNYEAQ. The V and J ends lost 3 bases and 3 bases respectively, with 9 bases between them. The CDR3 has 14 amino acids. CDR3 DNA: TGTGCCAGCAGCTTGGGGAGTCTCAATCAGCCCCAGCATTTT. Translating gives CASSLGSLNQPQHF.

The chain links TRBV5-1 to TRBJ1-1; D is uncertain. Germline CDR1 is SGHRS and CDR2 is YFSETQ. CDR3 length: 12 amino acids. Trimming took off 2 bases at V and 5 bases at J, with 7 bases between the two ends. The CDR3 DNA follows: TGCGCCAGCAGCTTACTTGGGACTGAAGCTTTCTTT. It is translated as CASSLLGTEAFF. The entire variable domain, with the rest obtained from reference TRBV5-1 and TRBJ1-1, is as follows: KAGVTQTPRYLIKTRGQQVTLSCSPISGHRSVSWYQQTPGQGLQFLFEYFSETQRNKGNFPGRFSGRQFSNSRSEMNVSTLELGDSALYLCASSLLGTEAFFGQGTRLTVV.

CDR3 amino acids: CAWSRTSGFYNEQFF. The CDR3 nucleotides are TGTGCCTGGAGTAGAACTAGCGGGTTTTACAATGAGCAGTTCTTC. The genes are TRBV30 and TRBJ2-1; TRBD2 matches at 9 bases. Looked up from germline, CDR1 is GTSNPN and CDR2 is SVGIG (reference sequence). Trimming removed 2 bases from V and 4 bases from J; junction bases left unmatched: 6. The CDR3 totals 15 residues.

The chain combines TRBV10-3 with TRBJ2-7; D is possibly TRBD2 (6 bases). The CDR3 spans 16 residues. Trimming left V 2 bases short and J 4 bases short, with 18 bases between. Germline CDR1 is ENHRY and CDR2 is SYGVKD. CDR3 DNA: TGTGCCATCAGTGAGCCCCCAGGTGGGACTGCATACGAGCAGTACTTC. This encodes CAISEPPGGTAYEQYF.